The 28 T cell receptor beta chains below all came from one sample that was sequenced in a study of T cell responses to AZD1222 COVID-19 vaccine. Clones were sequenced by immunoSEQ multiplex PCR, and TCRdb holds only the in-frame ones, with some missing. The sample lists 200,000 or so clones, 90% to 95% seen once, with about 1% in the top ten. This specimen was peripheral blood, taken on day 0 of MenACWY control vaccination. The receptors were gathered from an adult in good health.

Here the CDR3 DNA reads TGTGCCAGCTCACGGGACAGGAGAAACACTGAAGCTTTCTTT. Residues: CASSRDRRNTEAFF. The rearrangement links TRBV18 to TRBJ1-1, with 8 nucleotides matching TRBD1. CDR1 KGHSH and CDR2 LQKENI come from the germline V gene. Trimming removed 4 bases from V and 2 bases from J; junction bases left unmatched: 3. CDR3 size: 14 residues.

V and J are TRBV6-5 and TRBJ1-4; D call uncertain. This CDR3 is 12 amino acids long. Germline V gene lookup returns CDR1 MNHEY and CDR2 SVGAGI. V was clipped by 5 bases and J by 8 bases, with 9 bases between them. The DNA for the CDR3 is TGTGCCAGCAGTCCCCGTAGGGAAAAACTGTTTTTT. Its translation is CASSPRREKLFF.

V is TRBV2 and J is TRBJ1-1; 9 bases line up with TRBD1. CDR1 and CDR2 from the germline V gene are SNHLY and FYNNEI. This CDR3 region has 14 residues. V lost 6 bases to trimming and J lost 8 bases; unmatched junction nucleotides: 10. The CDR3 region is CASSLVYRGQEAFF. The CDR3 DNA follows: TGTGCCAGCAGCCTCGTATACAGGGGGCAGGAAGCTTTCTTT.

V and J are TRBV27 and TRBJ2-7, with 9 bases aligning to TRBD2. The CDR3 sequence is 17 residues long. Germline V gives CDR1 MNHEY, CDR2 SMNVEV (reference sequence). V shed 4 bases and J 3 bases; nucleotides not matched to a gene: 13. This CDR3 is CASSSTTGAGGLYEQYF. The CDR3 coding sequence is TGTGCCAGCAGTTCAACCACTGGGGCGGGGGGGCTCTACGAGCAGTACTTC.

The V and J genes are TRBV11-2 and TRBJ1-4; TRBD1 agrees at 8 bases. Looked up from germline, CDR1 is SGHAT and CDR2 is FQNNGV. CDR3 length: 13 residues. Losses at the gene ends were 5 bases for V and 8 bases for J; bases not matched to a gene: 4. In DNA, the CDR3 is TGTGCCAGCAGCCGGGACAGGAACGAAAAACTGTTTTTT. Its protein is CASSRDRNEKLFF.

CDR3 loop: CASSITGNNSPLHF. The CDR3 nucleotides are TGTGCCAGTAGTATAACAGGGAACAATTCACCCCTCCACTTT. The V and J genes are TRBV19 and TRBJ1-6; perhaps TRBD1 as D (6 bases). Deletions cut 2 bases from V and 7 bases from J, with 9 bases between. Germline lookup yields CDR1 LNHDA and CDR2 SQIVND (reference sequence). The CDR3 runs to 14 residues. Based on the CDR3 plus reference TRBV19 and TRBJ1-6, the full variable domain is DGGITQSPKYLFRKEGQNVTLSCEQNLNHDAMYWYRQDPGQGLRLIYYSQIVNDFQKGDIAEGYSVSREKKESFPLTVTSAQKNPTAFYLCASSITGNNSPLHFGNGTRLTVT.

The J gene is TRBJ1-1, the V gene TRBV3-1 (or the pseudogene TRBV3-2), with D unresolved. The germline gives CDR1 LGHDT, CDR2 YNNKEL (reference sequence). The CDR3 has 15 residues. Trimming took off 1 base at V and 0 bases at J, with 9 bases between the two ends. The CDR3 DNA sequence: TGTGCCAGCAGCCAAGGCGGACTCATGAACACTGAAGCTTTCTTT. Its translation: CASSQGGLMNTEAFF.

The chain carries TRBV15 and TRBJ2-1, with TRBD1 matching 11 bases. V shed 5 bases, J shed 9 bases, and the junction held 9 bases outside the gene matches. This CDR3 has 15 amino acids. The germline CDR1 and CDR2 sequences are LNHNV and YYDKDF (reference sequence). CDR3 nucleotides: TGTGCCACCAGCGCTGGGACAGGGGGTTTGAGTGAGCAGTTCTTC. It encodes CATSAGTGGLSEQFF.

The chain recombines TRBV10-2 with TRBJ2-7; the match to TRBD2 covers 11 bases. Germline V CDR1 and CDR2: WSHSY, SAAADI. The CDR3 has 15 residues. J gave up 1 base and V 4 bases, and 3 bases lay outside the gene matches. DNA of the CDR3: TGCGCCAGCAGTGGACTAGCGGGGCTATCCTACGAGCAGTACTTC. This translates into CASSGLAGLSYEQYF.

The gene calls are TRBV4-1 and TRBJ1-2; no definite D call. Trimming removed 0 bases from V and 4 bases from J, with 9 bases in between. The CDR3 consists of 14 residues. Germline loops: CDR1 MGHRA, CDR2 YSYEKL. The CDR3 sequence is CASSQDAGGYGYTF. The CDR3 DNA reads TGCGCCAGCAGCCAAGATGCCGGAGGCTATGGCTACACCTTC.

This chain links TRBV19 with TRBJ1-6; D gene ambiguous. The CDR3 extends over 14 amino acids. The V gene's germline CDR1 is LNHDA and CDR2 SQIVND (reference sequence). The V and J ends lost 4 bases and 4 bases respectively, with 8 bases between them. This CDR3 reads CASSSGPYNSPLHF. DNA of the CDR3: TGTGCCAGTAGTAGCGGTCCGTATAATTCACCCCTCCACTTT.

V and J are TRBV27 and TRBJ1-2; 8 bases map to TRBD1. Germline loops: CDR1 MNHEY, CDR2 SMNVEV (reference sequence). This CDR3 is built from 16 residues. V trimming: 3 bases; J trimming: 1 base; junction bases outside the gene matches: 7. The chain's CDR3 is CASSFQDREGNYGYTF. The CDR3 bases are TGTGCCAGCAGTTTCCAGGACAGGGAGGGTAACTATGGCTACACCTTC.

The V call is TRBV6-5, the J call TRBJ1-4, with D hard to call. The CDR3 covers 13 residues. Between the trimmed V and J ends, which lost 6 bases and 10 bases, there was a span of 15 bases. CDR1 is MNHEY, CDR2 SVGAGI, per germline. The CDR3 DNA reads as TGTGCCAGCAGCCCCCGGTTGGACGGAAAACTGTTTTTT. Amino acid sequence: CASSPRLDGKLFF.

The chain couples TRBV7-2 to TRBJ2-3, with a possible D match to TRBD1 (6 bases). CDR3 length equals 15 residues. Looked up from germline, CDR1 is SGHTA and CDR2 is FQGNSA. Between the trimmed V and J ends, which lost 4 bases and 6 bases, there was a span of 17 bases. CDR3 DNA sequence: TGTGCCAGCAGCTCCATAAAACATACAGGGGATACGCAGTATTTT. Amino acids: CASSSIKHTGDTQYF.

The chain combines TRBV5-1 with TRBJ2-3, with a weak D call TRBD1 (6 bases). CDR1 is SGHRS, CDR2 YFSETQ, per germline. This CDR3 has 14 residues. V was clipped by 4 bases and J by 0 bases, with 9 bases between them. The CDR3: CASSPGQSTDTQYF. The DNA of the CDR3 is TGCGCCAGCAGCCCCGGACAGAGCACAGATACGCAGTATTTT.

The chain is built from TRBV7-2 and TRBJ2-2; possible D gene TRBD1, 6 bases. The CDR3 covers 15 residues. The V end lost 2 bases, the J end lost 1 base, and 8 bases lay between the germline ends. Per the germline V gene, CDR1 is SGHTA and CDR2 is FQGNSA. In DNA, the CDR3 is TGTGCCAGCAGCTTAAAGGGGGTGAACACCGGGGAGCTGTTTTTT. Amino acids: CASSLKGVNTGELFF.

The chain links TRBV5-1 to TRBJ1-2, with a possible D match to TRBD1 (5 bases). The CDR3 contains 14 residues. V was clipped by 4 bases and J by 5 bases, with 15 bases between them. Germline assignment: CDR1 SGHRS and CDR2 YFSETQ. The CDR3 protein is CASSARDPSYGYTF. The CDR3 coding sequence is TGCGCCAGCAGCGCCCGGGACCCATCTTATGGCTACACCTTC.

The rearrangement uses TRBV5-1 and TRBJ1-1; maybe TRBD1 (6 bases). The V gene lost 4 bases and the J gene lost 5 bases, with 18 bases spanning the gap. Per the germline V gene, CDR1 is SGHRS and CDR2 is YFSETQ. The CDR3 is made up of 15 amino acids. The CDR3 here is CASSPWGAPATEAFF. The CDR3 DNA reads TGCGCCAGCAGCCCATGGGGGGCCCCGGCGACTGAAGCTTTCTTT.

The rearrangement joins TRBV6-4 to TRBJ1-1; D possibly corresponds to TRBD1 (5 bases). The V gene's germline CDR1 is MRHNA and CDR2 SNTAGT. CDR3 length equals 13 residues. V gave up 8 bases and J gave up 5 bases, with 15 bases separating them. CDR3 sequence: CASRVGRGTEAFF. CDR3 bases: TGTGCCAGCCGCGTGGGACGCGGAACTGAAGCTTTCTTT.

V gene TRBV30 combines with J gene TRBJ2-7; D is unresolved. Germline values: CDR1 GTSNPN, CDR2 SVGIG (reference sequence). The CDR3 loop spans 13 amino acids. V was pared by 0 bases and J by 8 bases, with 14 bases between. CDR3 sequence: CAWSVRVDEKQYF. As DNA, the CDR3 is TGTGCCTGGAGTGTACGGGTGGATGAGAAGCAGTACTTC.

The rearrangement links TRBV4-1 to TRBJ1-1; TRBD1 might be the D (6 bases). Germline loops: CDR1 MGHRA, CDR2 YSYEKL. The V and J ends lost 6 bases and 4 bases respectively, with 12 bases between them. The CDR3 sequence is 13 residues long. The CDR3 reads CASRTGGGTEAFF. CDR3 in DNA: TGCGCCAGCAGGACTGGAGGGGGCACTGAAGCTTTCTTT.

This chain uses TRBV4-3 with TRBJ1-2, with a possible D match to TRBD1 (5 bases). CDR1 is LGHNA and CDR2 is YSLEER in the germline V gene. This CDR3 region has 14 residues. Trimming pared 0 bases from V and 7 bases from J, leaving 12 bases between. CDR3 nucleotides: TGCGCCAGCAGCCAAGATTGGGGGGTAGGTGGCTACACCTTC. Amino acid sequence: CASSQDWGVGGYTF.

The rearrangement joins TRBV2 to TRBJ1-2; D not certain. Trimming took off 10 bases at V and 7 bases at J, with 19 bases between the two ends. This CDR3 contains 13 residues. CDR1 and CDR2 (germline): SNHLY, FYNNEI. This CDR3 reads CATKGSSNAGYTF. As DNA, the CDR3 is TGTGCCACCAAGGGCAGTTCTAACGCTGGCTACACCTTC.

The genes are TRBV2 and TRBJ1-1; no clear D gene. Trimming took off 8 bases at V and 6 bases at J, with 13 bases between the two ends. The CDR3 sequence is 12 residues long. Germline CDR1 reads SNHLY; CDR2 reads FYNNEI. The CDR3 coding sequence is TGTGCCAGCCGGCCGGACGGCCCTGAAGCTTTCTTT. It codes for CASRPDGPEAFF. Using reference TRBV2 and TRBJ1-1 for the parts outside the CDR3, the full variable domain is EPEVTQTPSHQVTQMGQEVILRCVPISNHLYFYWYRQILGQKVEFLVSFYNNEISEKSEIFDDQFSVERPDGSNFTLKIRSTKLEDSAMYFCASRPDGPEAFFGQGTRLTVV.

V gene TRBV12-3 or TRBV12-4 combines with J gene TRBJ2-1; D not certain. The CDR3 extends over 12 amino acids. Trimming removed 8 bases at V and 4 bases at J, with 9 bases between. CDR3 residues: CASAYQYNEQFF. CDR3 sequence (DNA): TGTGCCAGCGCCTATCAGTACAATGAGCAGTTCTTC.

CDR3 coding DNA: TGTGTCAGAAGCTTCAAAGCCTGCACTAACTATGGCTACACCTTC. Translated, it gives CVRSFKACTNYGYTF. This chain joins TRBV7-5 and TRBJ1-2. TRBV7-5 is tagged as a pseudogene. CDR3 length: 15 amino acids.

This clone was counted between two and nine times. This sequence joins TRBV7-9 and TRBJ1-3; tentative D call: TRBD1 (5 bases). There are 16 residues in the CDR3. V gave up 6 bases and J gave up 2 bases, with 17 bases separating them. CDR1 is SEHNR and CDR2 is FQNEAQ in the germline V gene (reference sequence). The CDR3 region has the DNA TGTGCCAGCAGTTTAACCGGGACGGATACTGGAAACACCATATATTTT. Protein product: CASSLTGTDTGNTIYF.

The rearrangement joins TRBV5-4 to TRBJ2-2; 9 bases fit TRBD2. This CDR3 comprises 17 residues. Trimming removed 4 bases from V and 4 bases from J; junction bases left unmatched: 11. CDR1 and CDR2 from the germline V gene are SGHNT and YYREEE (reference sequence). CDR3 sequence: CASSPPAGGGGTGELFF. CDR3 sequence (DNA): TGTGCCAGCAGCCCGCCGGCTGGCGGGGGGGGCACCGGGGAGCTGTTTTTT.